Reported below is one TCR beta chain. The data are from a study of STAT5B mutations in CD4+ large granular lymphocyte leukemia. The germline V gene encodes CDR1 SGHNT and CDR2 YENEEA. V lost 1 base, J lost 2 bases, and 12 bases lay in between. The CDR3 is 16 amino acids. Clones were sequenced by immunoSEQ multiplex PCR, and TCRdb holds only the in-frame ones, with some missing. The sample lists some 32,000 clones, just under 75% occurring once. Sequencing was done on a sample of CD4+ T cells from blood buffy coats. This clonotype was sampled from a human donor in good health. The chain employs TRBV11-3 and TRBJ2-4; D is perhaps TRBD1 (6 bases). CDR3: CASSLGVGDTKNIQYF. CDR3 in DNA: TGTGCCAGCAGCTTAGGTGTCGGGGACACCAAAAACATTCAGTACTTC.